This entry features one T cell receptor beta chain sequence. The sample comes from a study of blood T cells in healthy people across ages. Approximately 9.2 milliliters was the volume of peripheral blood drawn from each donor. Total RNA, at least 5.5 micrograms per sample, was extracted from PBMCs. Between the trimmed V and J ends, which lost 3 bases and 8 bases, there was a span of 11 bases. From germline, CDR1 is SGHRS and CDR2 YFSETQ. The CDR3 length is 13 residues. The second PCR ran about 6 to 12 cycles with a sample-barcoded 5' primer and J-beta primers. Each TCR beta cDNA got a 12-nucleotide random molecular identifier. Via MiXCR, TCRdb re-called the 5' RACE reads, giving one row per CDR3 protein. The table records 550,000 to 600,000 distinct CDR3 sequences, roughly 29% of them present only once.

The material sequenced was blood. This chain joins TRBV5-1 and TRBJ2-2; no clear D gene. The source of this sequence is a woman in her 70s in good health. This CDR3 is CASSSLGLGELFF. Written as DNA, the CDR3 is TGCGCCAGCAGCTCGCTTGGGTTGGGGGAGCTGTTTTTT.